These 24 T cell receptor beta chains were all obtained from the same sample, sequenced in a study of blood T cell repertoires in COVID-19. TCRdb's table, derived via immunoSEQ multiplex PCR, lists solely in-frame clones and lacks some. The sample includes about 240,000 clones, approximately 83% of them seen just once. The source material was peripheral blood. The origin of the receptors is a woman in her 30s who had recovered from COVID-19.

The gene calls are TRBV11-2 and TRBJ1-2; TRBD1 is a possible D gene (5 bases). The CDR3 runs 16 residues. The ends were cut back, 0 bases at V and 7 bases at J, with 18 bases in the middle. Germline CDR1 is SGHAT and CDR2 is FQNNGV. The CDR3 loop is CASSLDTVRGAAGYTF. CDR3 bases: TGTGCCAGCAGCTTAGATACCGTTAGGGGCGCGGCTGGCTACACCTTC.

The chain combines TRBV18 with TRBJ1-6; 10 nucleotides align to TRBD1. V lost 3 bases and J lost 5; bases outside the gene matches: 1. The CDR3 loop spans 15 amino acids. Looked up from germline, CDR1 is KGHSH and CDR2 is LQKENI. The CDR3 region has the DNA TGTGCCAGCTCACCCGGACAGGGGGATAATTCACCCCTCCACTTT. Translation: CASSPGQGDNSPLHF. The variable domain in full, completed from reference TRBV18 and TRBJ1-6, reads NAGVMQNPRHLVRRRGQEARLRCSPMKGHSHVYWYRQLPEEGLKFMVYLQKENIIDESGMPKERFSAEFPKEGPSILRIQQVVRGDSAAYFCASSPGQGDNSPLHFGNGTRLTVT.

To note about this clone: This same CDR3 is encoded by further DNA sequences in the sample. The rearrangement joins TRBV7-3 to TRBJ2-3; 8 positions agree with TRBD2. CDR3 length: 15 residues. The germline gives CDR1 SGHTA, CDR2 FQGTGA. V lost 5 bases to trimming and J lost 0 bases; unmatched junction nucleotides: 4. CDR3: CASSRAGGSTDTQYF. The CDR3 nucleotides are TGTGCCAGCAGCCGGGCGGGGGGCAGCACAGATACGCAGTATTTT.

The chain carries TRBV4-2 and TRBJ2-2; TRBD2 might be the D (6 bases). Germline CDR1 LGHNA, CDR2 YNFKEQ. V lost 3 bases, J lost 7 bases, and 15 bases lay in between. This CDR3 is 15 amino acids long. In DNA, the CDR3 is TGTGCCAGCAGCCAGGGGGGACCTCTCCTCGGGGAGCTGTTTTTT. Its protein product is CASSQGGPLLGELFF.

The rearrangement joins TRBV2 to TRBJ2-5, with D possibly matching TRBD2 (7 bases). The CDR3 has 17 residues. The germline V gene has CDR1 SNHLY and CDR2 FYNNEI. The V end lost 3 bases, the J end lost 2 bases, and 19 bases lay between the germline ends. CDR3 residues: CASSEWAGRGPQETQYF. DNA for the CDR3: TGTGCCAGCAGTGAGTGGGCCGGGCGGGGGCCACAAGAGACCCAGTACTTC. The variable domain in full, completed from reference TRBV2 and TRBJ2-5, reads EPEVTQTPSHQVTQMGQEVILRCVPISNHLYFYWYRQILGQKVEFLVSFYNNEISEKSEIFDDQFSVERPDGSNFTLKIRSTKLEDSAMYFCASSEWAGRGPQETQYFGPGTRLLVL.

This clone is a singleton in its sample. The V gene is TRBV19, the J gene TRBJ2-7; D possibly corresponds to TRBD2 (5 bases). CDR1 and CDR2 from the germline V gene are LNHDA and SQIVND (reference sequence). V lost 4 bases, J lost 0 bases, and 16 bases lay in between. The CDR3 has 16 residues. The CDR3 reads CASSRRWSGDSYEQYF. The DNA of the CDR3 is TGTGCCAGTAGTAGGCGTTGGAGCGGAGACTCCTACGAGCAGTACTTC.

The chain employs TRBV2 and TRBJ1-2, with TRBD1 as a possible D gene (6 bases). CDR3 size: 13 residues. The V gene lost 5 bases and the J gene lost 2 bases, with 9 bases spanning the gap. Germline V CDR1 and CDR2: SNHLY, FYNNEI. CDR3 sequence reads: CASSFGQNYGYTF. The CDR3 DNA follows: TGTGCCAGCAGTTTCGGACAGAACTATGGCTACACCTTC.

The chain recombines TRBV7-9 with TRBJ1-1; 9 bases are a match to TRBD1. Losses at the gene ends were 5 bases for V and 1 base for J; bases not matched to a gene: 5. The CDR3 is made up of 15 amino acids. Germline-derived CDR1 and CDR2 are SEHNR and FQNEAQ (reference sequence). CDR3: CASSPDRGSNTEAFF. The CDR3 nucleotides read TGTGCCAGCAGCCCGGACAGGGGCTCGAACACTGAAGCTTTCTTT.

The chain has TRBV6-6 and TRBJ1-1, with a weak D call TRBD1 (5 bases). Trimming stripped 6 bases from V and 7 bases from J, with 18 bases between. The germline CDR1 and CDR2 sequences are MNHNY and SVGAGI (reference sequence). This CDR3 region has 14 residues. The CDR3 DNA sequence: TGTGCCAGCAGCTCCGGGACTAGGACCTATGAAGCTTTCTTT. As protein: CASSSGTRTYEAFF.

V is TRBV5-4 and J is TRBJ2-7, with 13 nucleotides matching TRBD2. Germline lookup yields CDR1 SGHNT and CDR2 YYREEE (reference sequence). J gave up 5 bases and V 4 bases, and 3 bases lay outside the gene matches. The CDR3 extends over 14 amino acids. The CDR3 spells CASSTGTSGDEQYF. The CDR3 DNA follows: TGTGCCAGCAGCACCGGGACTAGCGGGGACGAGCAGTACTTC.

The V and J genes are TRBV18 and TRBJ1-2, with 7 bases aligning to TRBD1. The CDR3 runs 15 residues. J gave up 0 bases and V 4 bases, and 5 bases lay outside the gene matches. The germline CDR1 and CDR2 sequences are KGHSH and LQKENI. The CDR3 sequence is CASSQQGSANYGYTF. The CDR3 DNA is TGTGCCAGCTCACAACAGGGGTCGGCTAACTATGGCTACACCTTC.

The chain joins TRBV7-6 to TRBJ2-2, with 8 bases identical to TRBD2. The V segment lost 0 bases and the J segment 6 bases; nucleotides outside the gene matches: 9. Germline CDR1 reads SGHVS; CDR2 reads FNYEAQ. The CDR3 is 17 amino acids. Written as DNA, the CDR3 is TGTGCCAGCAGCTTAGCCGGGACTAGTGGAGTCGCCGGGGAGCTGTTTTTT. This sequence encodes CASSLAGTSGVAGELFF.

The rearrangement links TRBV4-1 to TRBJ1-6, with TRBD1 identical over 10 bases. The CDR3 loop spans 17 amino acids. V trimming: 3 bases; J trimming: 1 base; junction bases outside the gene matches: 3. Germline V lookup: CDR1 MGHRA, CDR2 YSYEKL. In nucleotides, the CDR3 is TGCGCCAGCAGCCAGGGGACAGGGGTATCCTATAATTCACCCCTCCACTTT. Its translation is CASSQGTGVSYNSPLHF.

The rearrangement uses TRBV7-9 and TRBJ1-3, with TRBD1 identical over 9 bases. After removal of 5 bases from V and 0 bases from J, the junction contained 8 bases not matched to a gene. The CDR3 runs 17 residues. Germline V lookup: CDR1 SEHNR, CDR2 FQNEAQ (reference sequence). The chain's CDR3 is CASSGPGQGVSGNTIYF. The CDR3 DNA reads as TGTGCCAGCAGCGGACCGGGACAGGGCGTCTCTGGAAACACCATATATTTT.

The chain carries TRBV6-5 and TRBJ2-1, with D perhaps matching TRBD2 (7 bases). The germline gives CDR1 MNHEY, CDR2 SVGAGI. The CDR3 is made up of 16 amino acids. The V end lost 0 bases, the J end lost 7 bases, and 16 bases lay between the germline ends. CDR3 protein: CASSYSGGGVQNEQFF. CDR3 DNA: TGTGCCAGCAGTTACTCAGGAGGGGGGGTACAGAATGAGCAGTTCTTC.

The V and J genes are TRBV10-1 and TRBJ2-7; TRBD2 is a possible D gene (5 bases). Trimming removed 0 bases from V and 2 bases from J, with 8 bases in between. Germline CDR1 is WNHNN and CDR2 is SYGVQD (reference sequence). This CDR3 spans 14 amino acids. The CDR3 reads CASSESPGTYEQYF. The DNA for the CDR3 is TGCGCCAGCAGTGAGTCGCCGGGGACCTACGAGCAGTACTTC.

This clone was observed a few times. V and J are TRBV6-5 and TRBJ1-2; TRBD1 agrees at 7 bases. J lost 5 bases, V lost 7 bases, and 7 bases had no gene match. Germline CDR1 is MNHEY and CDR2 is SVGAGI. The CDR3 runs 13 residues. Here the CDR3 reads CASTPGQIYGYTF. The CDR3, as DNA: TGTGCCAGCACCCCGGGACAGATATATGGCTACACCTTC.

This clone was detected only once. This sequence joins TRBV7-6 and TRBJ2-1; 7 positions match TRBD1. Germline assignment: CDR1 SGHVS and CDR2 FNYEAQ. This CDR3 has 15 residues. V was clipped by 4 bases and J by 0 bases; unmatched bases: 3. The CDR3 bases are TGTGCCAGCAGCTCGCCAGGGGGCTCCTACAATGAGCAGTTCTTC. This encodes CASSSPGGSYNEQFF.

The chain uses TRBV16 and TRBJ1-2; no clear D gene. V gave up 2 bases and J gave up 5 bases, with 12 bases separating them. Germline loops: CDR1 KGHSY, CDR2 FQNENV. The CDR3 spans 14 residues. The CDR3 sequence is CASSQRGVEYGYTF. In nucleotides, the CDR3 is TGTGCCAGCAGCCAACGGGGAGTAGAGTATGGCTACACCTTC.

V gene TRBV4-2 combines with J gene TRBJ2-5; TRBD2 aligns across 8 bases. The junction had 8 bases not matched to a gene; V was cut back by 0 bases and J by 2 bases. The germline CDR1 and CDR2 sequences are LGHNA and YNFKEQ. The CDR3 runs 17 residues. The CDR3 DNA sequence: TGTGCCAGCAGCCAAGAGTTCGAGACTAGCGCGCAAGAGACCCAGTACTTC. It encodes CASSQEFETSAQETQYF.

This rearrangement joins TRBV5-1 to TRBJ2-3; 10 bases fit TRBD2. Per germline, CDR1 SGHRS and CDR2 YFSETQ. The CDR3 consists of 15 residues. With V trimmed by 4 bases and J by 2 bases, 4 bases remained unmatched. The CDR3 is CASSPGLATTDTQYF. In DNA, the CDR3 is TGCGCCAGCAGCCCGGGACTAGCGACCACAGATACGCAGTATTTT.

The sample holds one count of this clone. The chain carries TRBV5-4 and TRBJ2-2; no clear D gene. The germline CDR1 and CDR2 sequences are SGHNT and YYREEE (reference sequence). V lost 0 bases, J lost 0 bases, and 6 bases lay in between. CDR3 length: 15 residues. The CDR3 DNA sequence: TGTGCCAGCAGCTTGGTTAACACGAACACCGGGGAGCTGTTTTTT. It yields the protein CASSLVNTNTGELFF.

V gene TRBV11-2 combines with J gene TRBJ1-1; a possible D gene is TRBD1 (6 bases). Germline values: CDR1 SGHAT, CDR2 FQNNGV. Trimming cost V 4 bases and J 3 bases, with 12 bases left between them. CDR3 length: 14 residues. In DNA form, the CDR3 reads TGTGCCAGCAGCTCACAGGGATTTGACACTGAAGCTTTCTTT. Protein: CASSSQGFDTEAFF.

The chain is built from TRBV7-2 and TRBJ2-7; the match to TRBD2 covers 11 bases. V shed 2 bases and J 6 bases; nucleotides not matched to a gene: 3. Germline CDR1 reads SGHTA; CDR2 reads FQGNSA. The CDR3 is made up of 14 amino acids. CDR3 region: CASSLIAGGLEQYF. CDR3 DNA: TGTGCCAGCAGCTTAATAGCGGGGGGGCTCGAGCAGTACTTC.